Following are 7 T cell receptor beta chains from one sample sequenced in a study of T cell repertoires in cytomegalovirus infection. TCRdb redid the calling of the reads with MiXCR, one entry per CDR3 protein. Among nearly 700,000 distinct CDR3 sequences listed, approximately 33% were seen once. Their antigen targets remain unknown. The sample in question was cultured PBMCs, obtained from culture after CMV antigen stimulation. The source is a human donor in good health (CMV status not recorded). Some clones in this sample may be carry-over from other donors' samples.

This clonotype has a handful of counts. V usage is TRBV10-3 and J usage is TRBJ2-7; perhaps TRBD2 as D (5 bases). The CDR3 contains 11 residues. V lost 11 bases, J lost 5 bases, and 13 bases lay in between. Germline CDR1 and CDR2: ENHRY and SYGVKD. The CDR3 loop is CAAGKGHEQYF. For the CDR3, the DNA is TGTGCCGCCGGGAAGGGCCACGAGCAGTACTTC.

The V call is TRBV5-8, the J call TRBJ2-3, with D tentatively TRBD2 (6 bases). The germline V and J ends were trimmed by 3 bases and 8 bases, with 13 bases remaining between them. Per germline, CDR1 SGHTS and CDR2 YDEGEE. The CDR3 loop spans 13 amino acids. CDR3 in amino acids: CASSSLAGTTQYF. The DNA of the CDR3 is TGTGCCAGCAGCTCGCTGGCGGGGACTACGCAGTATTTT.

This clonotype was observed a handful of times. J is TRBJ1-1 and V is TRBV5-1; D ambiguous. Germline CDR1 is SGHRS and CDR2 is YFSETQ. The CDR3 runs 13 residues. The V gene lost 3 bases and the J gene lost 1 base, with 7 bases spanning the gap. The CDR3 loop is CASSSQPNTEAFF. DNA for the CDR3: TGCGCCAGCAGCTCCCAACCGAACACTGAAGCTTTCTTT.

The sample holds many counts of this clonotype. The gene calls are TRBV7-6 and TRBJ2-1; D tentatively reads TRBD1 or TRBD2 (6 bases each). CDR1 SGHVS and CDR2 FNYEAQ come from the germline V gene. This CDR3 region has 14 residues. Trimming shortened V by 3 bases and J by 4 bases, and 10 bases separated the two germline ends. The CDR3 coding sequence is TGTGCCAGCAGCTTGGCGGGGACATACAATGAGCAGTTCTTC. Protein sequence: CASSLAGTYNEQFF.

In nucleotides, the CDR3 is TGTGCCAGCAGGCGACTAGCGGGGCCCAAGGAGCAGTTCTTC. Amino acid sequence: CASRRLAGPKEQFF. V gene TRBV6-1 combines with J gene TRBJ2-1; 11 bases map to TRBD2. Germline V gives CDR1 MNHNS, CDR2 SASEGT. This CDR3 is 14 amino acids long. With 6 bases clipped from V and 10 bases from J, the junction kept 8 bases outside the gene matches.

This clonotype has only a few counts. This chain links TRBV7-2 with TRBJ1-5, with D perhaps matching TRBD1 (5 bases). Germline V gene sequence: CDR1 SGHTA, CDR2 FQGNSA. The ends were cut back, 2 bases at V and 0 bases at J, with 14 bases in the middle. The CDR3 is made up of 17 amino acids. CDR3 DNA sequence: TGTGCCAGCAGCTTAATAGCCGGGACGGATAGCAATCAGCCCCAGCATTTT. Its protein product is CASSLIAGTDSNQPQHF.

This chain joins TRBV6-1 and TRBJ2-6; weak D call: TRBD2 (5 bases). Trimming left V 7 bases short and J 4 bases short, with 32 bases between. The CDR3 is 21 amino acids. Germline values: CDR1 MNHNS, CDR2 SASEGT. CDR3 bases: TGTGCCAGCACTTCGAGGAGGTACCCAACTAAGAAAGCCATAGGGGCCAACGTCCTGACTTTC. Its translation: CASTSRRYPTKKAIGANVLTF.